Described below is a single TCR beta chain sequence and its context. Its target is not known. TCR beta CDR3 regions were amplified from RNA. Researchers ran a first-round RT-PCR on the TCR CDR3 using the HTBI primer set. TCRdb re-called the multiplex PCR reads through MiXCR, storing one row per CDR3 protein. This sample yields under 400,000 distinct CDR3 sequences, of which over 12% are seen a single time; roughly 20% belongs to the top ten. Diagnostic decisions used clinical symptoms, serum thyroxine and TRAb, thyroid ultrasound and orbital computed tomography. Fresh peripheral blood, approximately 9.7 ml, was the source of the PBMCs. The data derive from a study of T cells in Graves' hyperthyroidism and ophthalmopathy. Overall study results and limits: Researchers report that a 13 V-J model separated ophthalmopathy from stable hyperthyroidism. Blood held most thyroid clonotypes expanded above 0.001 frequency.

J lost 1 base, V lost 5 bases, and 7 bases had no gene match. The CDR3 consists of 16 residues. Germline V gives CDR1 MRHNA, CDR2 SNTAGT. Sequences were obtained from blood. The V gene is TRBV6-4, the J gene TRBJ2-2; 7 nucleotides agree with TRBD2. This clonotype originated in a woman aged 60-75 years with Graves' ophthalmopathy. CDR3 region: CASSPPSSGNTGELFF. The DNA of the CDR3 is TGTGCCAGCAGTCCCCCGTCTAGCGGGAACACCGGGGAGCTGTTTTTT.